This T cell receptor (beta chain) emerged from a study of blood T cells in healthy people across ages. The germline V gene has CDR1 SGHAT and CDR2 FQNNGV. Trimming removed 7 bases from V and 0 bases from J, with 10 bases in between. This CDR3 region has 14 residues. A sample-barcoded 5' primer and a J-beta primer mix were used in a second PCR of roughly 7 to 11 cycles. TCRdb called the 5' RACE reads again in MiXCR, with one record for every CDR3 protein. This sample has about 780,000 distinct CDR3 sequences, with about 26% found just once. The sample also formed part of further work on T cells of mothers and their children. This second report adds: According to the study, all extracted RNA entered cDNA synthesis at about 1.6 ug per 15 ul. Related mother-child pairs shared marginally more repertoire than unrelated pairs, though not significantly.

Sequenced: blood. The receptor was derived from a boy aged 5 to 17 in good health. V is TRBV11-2 and J is TRBJ2-4; D is uncertain. CDR3 DNA sequence: TGTGCCAGCACCCCAGACTTAGCCAAAAACATTCAGTACTTC. Its protein is CASTPDLAKNIQYF.